A single sample is the source of the 18 T cell receptor beta chains below, sequenced in a study of control samples from healthy donors and cancer patients. This table comes from immunoSEQ multiplex PCR, and its TCRdb copy is limited to in-frame clones, with some not included. In the table there are 100,000 to 150,000 clones, around 86% of which are singletons. The sequencing input was blood. The source of these receptors is a middle-aged man in good health.

This clone has just a few counts. The V and J genes are TRBV4-3 and TRBJ1-6; 9 positions match TRBD1. Germline V lookup: CDR1 LGHNA, CDR2 YSLEER. The V segment lost 4 bases and the J segment 7 bases; nucleotides outside the gene matches: 8. This CDR3 has 16 amino acids. CDR3 sequence: CASSLKAGTGNSPLHF. CDR3 sequence (DNA): TGCGCCAGCAGCCTAAAAGCCGGGACAGGGAATTCACCCCTCCACTTT.

This clone was counted ten times or more. The chain has TRBV5-1 and TRBJ2-7, with 11 positions matching TRBD2. V trimming: 4 bases; J trimming: 7 bases; junction bases outside the gene matches: 13. The CDR3 spans 16 residues. Germline loops: CDR1 SGHRS, CDR2 YFSETQ. For the CDR3, the DNA is TGCGCCAGCAGCGCCCTGACTAGCGGGGACCTACGGGAGCAGTACTTC. It is translated as CASSALTSGDLREQYF.

This clone was recorded a few times. The chain has TRBV18 and TRBJ2-1; D is undetermined. CDR1 is KGHSH and CDR2 is LQKENI in the germline V gene. This CDR3 spans 15 amino acids. V lost 6 bases, J lost 0 bases, and 12 bases lay in between. CDR3 DNA: TGTGCCAGCTCGCCGCGATCGGGCTCCTACAATGAGCAGTTCTTC. Translating it yields CASSPRSGSYNEQFF. Full variable domain (rest looked up from reference TRBV18 and TRBJ2-1): NAGVMQNPRHLVRRRGQEARLRCSPMKGHSHVYWYRQLPEEGLKFMVYLQKENIIDESGMPKERFSAEFPKEGPSILRIQQVVRGDSAAYFCASSPRSGSYNEQFFGPGTRLTVL.

V gene TRBV24-1 combines with J gene TRBJ2-5; D not certain. The CDR3 runs to 16 residues. Per the germline V gene, CDR1 is KGHDR and CDR2 is SFDVKD. Trimming removed 0 bases from V and 0 bases from J, with 10 bases in between. DNA for the CDR3: TGTGCCACCAGTGATTTGCTAGGATGGGACCAAGAGACCCAGTACTTC. Residues: CATSDLLGWDQETQYF.

J is TRBJ1-6 and V is TRBV3-1 (or the pseudogene TRBV3-2), with TRBD1 as a possible D gene (6 bases). The CDR3 contains 14 residues. Germline V gives CDR1 LGHDT, CDR2 YNNKEL (reference sequence). The ends were cut back, 4 bases at V and 9 bases at J, with 13 bases in the middle. The CDR3 reads CASSPRDTPSPLHF. The CDR3 bases are TGTGCCAGCAGCCCTCGGGACACACCTTCACCCCTCCACTTT.

The chain combines TRBV29-1 with TRBJ1-1, with D possibly matching TRBD1 (5 bases). The CDR3 contains 13 residues. The germline gives CDR1 SQVTM, CDR2 ANQGSEA. The V end was cut by 4 bases, the J end by 4 bases, with 13 bases between. The CDR3 region has the DNA TGCAGCGTTGCCACGGGGGGACTCACTGAAGCTTTCTTT. Its translation: CSVATGGLTEAFF.

The V and J genes are TRBV11-3 and TRBJ2-7; D is tentatively TRBD1 or TRBD2 (5 bases each). The CDR3 has 15 amino acids. Germline V gives CDR1 SGHNT, CDR2 YENEEA. The V and J ends lost 3 bases and 5 bases respectively, with 17 bases between them. The CDR3 region has the DNA TGTGCCAGCAGCTTCGAGGGAACGGGGCTCGACGAGCAGTACTTC. Its translation: CASSFEGTGLDEQYF. Together with reference TRBV11-3 and TRBJ2-7, the CDR3 gives the full variable domain: EAGVVQSPRYKIIEKKQPVAFWCNPISGHNTLYWYLQNLGQGPELLIRYENEEAVDDSQLPKDRFSAERLKGVDSTLKIQPAELGDSAVYLCASSFEGTGLDEQYFGPGTRLTVT.

This chain links TRBV30 with TRBJ1-2; 7 bases fit TRBD1. Per the germline V gene, CDR1 is GTSNPN and CDR2 is SVGIG (reference sequence). The length of the CDR3 is 14 residues. The V and J ends lost 2 bases and 3 bases, in that order; junction bases with no gene match: 6. CDR3 protein: CAWSPPGTDYGYTF. The CDR3 DNA follows: TGTGCCTGGAGTCCACCCGGGACAGACTATGGCTACACCTTC.

The chain recombines TRBV7-8 with TRBJ2-3, with a possible D match to TRBD2 (5 bases). Between the trimmed V and J ends, which lost 5 bases and 6 bases, there was a span of 9 bases. This CDR3 is built from 12 residues. Germline lookup yields CDR1 SGHVS and CDR2 FQNEAQ. CDR3 protein: CASSPSFDTQYF. The DNA for the CDR3 is TGTGCCAGCAGCCCTAGCTTCGATACGCAGTATTTT.

V gene TRBV7-2 combines with J gene TRBJ2-2; 7 bases agree with TRBD2. This CDR3 spans 15 amino acids. Trimming cost V 5 bases and J 6 bases; bases outside gene matches: 9. CDR1 is SGHTA and CDR2 is FQGNSA in the germline V gene. This CDR3 is CASSGVVGGAGELFF. DNA of the CDR3: TGTGCCAGCAGCGGCGTAGTTGGGGGGGCCGGGGAGCTGTTTTTT. The entire variable domain, with the rest obtained from reference TRBV7-2 and TRBJ2-2, is as follows: GAGVSQSPSNKVTEKGKDVELRCDPISGHTALYWYRQSLGQGLEFLIYFQGNSAPDKSGLPSDRFSAERTGGSVSTLTIQRTQQEDSAVYLCASSGVVGGAGELFFGEGSRLTVL.

The table lists this clone with a count of one. The chain recombines TRBV9 with TRBJ1-2; 11 nucleotides align to TRBD1. With V trimmed by 3 bases and J by 0 bases, 10 bases remained unmatched. The CDR3 is made up of 18 amino acids. Germline values: CDR1 SGDLS, CDR2 YYNGEE. This CDR3 is CASSGTGTGGPTNYGYTF. CDR3 bases: TGTGCCAGCAGCGGGACCGGGACAGGGGGTCCTACTAACTATGGCTACACCTTC.

V and J are TRBV7-2 and TRBJ2-1, with D hard to call. The CDR3 covers 12 residues. Germline assignment: CDR1 SGHTA and CDR2 FQGNSA. Trimming removed 3 bases at V and 10 bases at J, with 10 bases between. The CDR3 loop reads CASSFPLREQFF. The CDR3 DNA is TGTGCCAGCAGCTTTCCATTAAGGGAGCAGTTCTTC.

The chain carries TRBV6-5 and TRBJ1-2; D is unresolved. There are 13 residues in the CDR3. V was trimmed by 6 bases and J by 3 bases, leaving 11 bases between them. Per the germline V gene, CDR1 is MNHEY and CDR2 is SVGAGI. The CDR3 reads CASSPGDYYGYTF. Here the CDR3 DNA reads TGTGCCAGCAGCCCCGGGGATTACTATGGCTACACCTTC.

CDR3 in DNA: TGCGCCAGCAGCTTGGCCGCACTAGCACCCGGCACAGATACGCAGTATTTT. Translated: CASSLAALAPGTDTQYF. V gene TRBV5-1 combines with J gene TRBJ2-3, with D possibly being TRBD2 (6 bases). V lost 0 bases and J lost 1, with 15 bases in between. This CDR3 is 17 amino acids long. Germline-derived CDR1 and CDR2 are SGHRS and YFSETQ.

V and J are TRBV30 and TRBJ1-4; possibly TRBD1 for D (5 bases). Trimming stripped 5 bases from V and 7 bases from J, with 20 bases between. There are 15 residues in the CDR3. Germline loops: CDR1 GTSNPN, CDR2 SVGIG (reference sequence). CDR3 DNA: TGTGCCTGGTCCCCCGTGGGGGTTGAGCGTGAAAAACTGTTTTTT. This codes for CAWSPVGVEREKLFF.

The chain links TRBV7-3 to TRBJ1-2; TRBD1 matches at 7 bases. The V gene's germline CDR1 is SGHTA and CDR2 FQGTGA. CDR3 length equals 13 residues. V lost 6 bases to trimming and J lost 1 base; unmatched junction nucleotides: 2. In DNA, the CDR3 is TGTGCCAGCAGTGCAGGGGGTAACTATGGCTACACCTTC. It translates to CASSAGGNYGYTF.

This clone has only one observation. The gene calls are TRBV5-1 and TRBJ1-1, with D maybe TRBD1 (6 bases). The CDR3 runs to 16 residues. Germline V gene data show CDR1 as SGHRS and CDR2 as YFSETQ. Trimming took 4 bases from V and 1 from J, leaving 17 bases between them. The CDR3 coding sequence is TGCGCCAGCAGCGTGTTGTACAGGGTCCCGAACACTGAAGCTTTCTTT. Translating it yields CASSVLYRVPNTEAFF.

The V gene is TRBV18, the J gene TRBJ1-1; a possible D gene is TRBD1 (5 bases). The V and J ends lost 6 bases and 4 bases respectively, with 15 bases between them. Germline-derived CDR1 and CDR2 are KGHSH and LQKENI. CDR3 length: 14 residues. In DNA form, the CDR3 reads TGTGCCAGCTCTGACCCCCCGGGGGGCACTGAAGCTTTCTTT. Its translation: CASSDPPGGTEAFF.